These 27 T cell receptor beta chains were all obtained from the same sample, sequenced in a study of T-cell memory formation after mild COVID-19. From the 5' RACE reads, TCRdb called clonotypes with MiXCR, one entry per CDR3 protein. The table records 95,000 to 120,000 distinct CDR3 sequences, 22% of them present only once. Sequenced sample: PBMCs or a T cell subset sorted from them (not recorded which). The receptors stem from a man aged 18 to 29 who had mild COVID-19 (a few samples of this study predate the infection). Cell type and time point are not known.

The chain employs TRBV6-6 and TRBJ1-1, with D hard to call. The CDR3 sequence is 14 residues long. CDR1 is MNHNY and CDR2 is SVGAGI in the germline V gene (reference sequence). V lost 5 bases and J 0 bases, leaving 10 bases between the germline ends. As DNA, the CDR3 is TGTGCCAGCAGTCCTGGACGGTTGAACACTGAAGCTTTCTTT. As protein: CASSPGRLNTEAFF.

The sample holds a few counts of this clonotype. This chain connects TRBV11-2 to TRBJ1-2; a possible D gene is TRBD1 (5 bases). Trimming took off 3 bases at V and 2 bases at J, with 7 bases between the two ends. The CDR3 is made up of 13 amino acids. CDR1 is SGHAT and CDR2 is FQNNGV in the germline V gene. In nucleotides, the CDR3 is TGTGCCAGCAGCTTCGAGGGGAACTATGGCTACACCTTC. Protein sequence: CASSFEGNYGYTF.

This clonotype was observed a few times. V and J are TRBV27 and TRBJ1-2; perhaps TRBD1 as D (5 bases). The CDR3 spans 12 residues. The ends were cut back, 6 bases at V and 2 bases at J, with 7 bases in the middle. Germline CDR1 reads MNHEY; CDR2 reads SMNVEV (reference sequence). The CDR3 region has the DNA TGTGCCAGCAGCGGGACCAACTATGGCTACACCTTC. This encodes CASSGTNYGYTF.

This clonotype was seen a handful of times. The rearrangement uses TRBV6-6 and TRBJ1-1; perhaps TRBD1 as D (5 bases). The CDR3 runs to 13 residues. Between the trimmed V and J ends, which lost 0 bases and 8 bases, there was a span of 10 bases. Germline CDR1 MNHNY, CDR2 SVGAGI (reference sequence). The CDR3: CASSYSPGLEAFF. As DNA, the CDR3 is TGTGCCAGCAGTTACTCCCCGGGACTCGAAGCTTTCTTT.

The V and J genes are TRBV7-2 and TRBJ2-3; D is possibly TRBD2 (7 bases). The germline gives CDR1 SGHTA, CDR2 FQGNSA. The CDR3 is made up of 15 amino acids. V lost 4 bases and J lost 7, with 18 bases in between. The CDR3 bases are TGTGCCAGCAGCTGGTCCGGGGGGCCTGATTATACGCAGTATTTT. Translation: CASSWSGGPDYTQYF.

This clonotype was recorded at least ten times. The gene calls are TRBV3-1 and TRBJ2-1; weak D call: TRBD1 (5 bases). From germline, CDR1 is LGHDT and CDR2 YNNKEL (reference sequence). This CDR3 has 15 amino acids. Trimming removed 1 base from V and 1 base from J, with 8 bases in between. This chain's CDR3 is CASSQVQVSYNEQFF. In DNA form, the CDR3 reads TGTGCCAGCAGCCAAGTACAGGTGTCCTACAATGAGCAGTTCTTC.

The genes are TRBV7-9 and TRBJ1-3; possible D gene TRBD1, 5 bases. V was shortened by 9 bases and J by 0 bases, with 9 bases between the two germline ends. This CDR3 is built from 13 residues. Germline-derived CDR1 and CDR2 are SEHNR and FQNEAQ (reference sequence). For the CDR3, the DNA is TGTGCCAGTAGGGGCTTCTCTGGAAACACCATATATTTT. This gives the protein CASRGFSGNTIYF.

The gene calls are TRBV6-2 or TRBV6-3 and TRBJ2-1, with D maybe TRBD2 (6 bases). The CDR3 extends over 13 amino acids. V was cut by 2 bases and J by 5 bases, with 7 bases left in between. CDR1 and CDR2 (germline): MNHEY, SVGEGT. The CDR3 DNA follows: TGTGCCAGCAGTTACCGCGGGAACAATGAGCAGTTCTTC. It is translated as CASSYRGNNEQFF.

A few counts support this clonotype. This chain connects TRBV28 to TRBJ2-3; 8 bases agree with TRBD1. This CDR3 is 16 amino acids long. Trimming at V came to 5 bases and at J to 2 bases, leaving 9 bases not matched to a gene. Germline lookup yields CDR1 MDHEN and CDR2 SYDVKM. The CDR3: CASSLGQGWTTDTQYF. The CDR3, as DNA: TGTGCCAGCAGTCTCGGACAGGGTTGGACCACAGATACGCAGTATTTT.

A few counts support this clonotype. This chain links TRBV7-9 with TRBJ2-6, with TRBD1 identical over 9 bases. The length of the CDR3 is 18 residues. Losses at the gene ends were 5 bases for V and 2 bases for J; bases not matched to a gene: 10. CDR1 and CDR2 from the germline V gene are SEHNR and FQNEAQ (reference sequence). The CDR3 loop is CASSGPGQGIAGANVLTF. The CDR3 nucleotides read TGTGCCAGCAGCGGTCCGGGACAGGGTATTGCTGGGGCCAACGTCCTGACTTTC.

This clonotype was recorded a few times. The rearrangement uses TRBV5-1 and TRBJ2-5; D perhaps matches TRBD1 (6 bases). The CDR3 covers 16 residues. Germline values: CDR1 SGHRS, CDR2 YFSETQ. V lost 0 bases to trimming and J lost 5 bases, with 17 bases between them. CDR3 coding DNA: TGCGCCAGCAGCTTGGAGTGGGGCAGGGGAAGTGAGACCCAGTACTTC. Translation gives CASSLEWGRGSETQYF.

This clonotype has more than one count but fewer than ten. The V gene is TRBV5-1, the J gene TRBJ2-1; D unresolved. CDR1 is SGHRS and CDR2 is YFSETQ in the germline V gene. With 0 bases removed from V and 7 bases from J, the gap between germline ends came to 14 bases. The CDR3 runs 15 residues. CDR3 protein: CASSLVSPIANEQFF. As DNA, the CDR3 is TGCGCCAGCAGCTTGGTTTCCCCCATTGCAAATGAGCAGTTCTTC.

There are a few counts of this clonotype. This chain uses TRBV4-1 with TRBJ1-1; 8 bases match TRBD1. The ends lost 3 bases at V and 5 bases at J; junction bases unmatched: 5. Germline lookup yields CDR1 MGHRA and CDR2 YSYEKL. The CDR3 totals 14 residues. This chain's CDR3 is CASSQQGAFTEAFF. In nucleotides, the CDR3 is TGCGCCAGCAGCCAGCAGGGGGCTTTTACTGAAGCTTTCTTT.

This clonotype occurred a few times. This chain uses TRBV2 with TRBJ2-5; 10 bases fit TRBD1. The CDR3 is made up of 15 amino acids. V gave up 6 bases and J gave up 2 bases; unmatched junction bases: 6. CDR1 SNHLY and CDR2 FYNNEI come from the germline V gene. The DNA for the CDR3 is TGTGCCAGCAGCGGGACAGGGGCCCCTCAAGAGACCCAGTACTTC. Its protein product is CASSGTGAPQETQYF. The variable domain in full, completed from reference TRBV2 and TRBJ2-5, reads EPEVTQTPSHQVTQMGQEVILRCVPISNHLYFYWYRQILGQKVEFLVSFYNNEISEKSEIFDDQFSVERPDGSNFTLKIRSTKLEDSAMYFCASSGTGAPQETQYFGPGTRLLVL.

This chain uses TRBV28 with TRBJ1-2; 7 bases are shared with TRBD1. The CDR3 has 14 residues. Looked up from germline, CDR1 is MDHEN and CDR2 is SYDVKM. The ends lost 6 bases at V and 1 base at J; junction bases unmatched: 5. In nucleotides, the CDR3 is TGTGCCAGCAGCGCCTGGGACAGTAACTATGGCTACACCTTC. Translation: CASSAWDSNYGYTF.

The chain has TRBV13 and TRBJ1-2; tentative D call: TRBD1 (6 bases). CDR1 is PRHDT and CDR2 is FYEKMQ in the germline V gene (reference sequence). There are 12 residues in the CDR3. Trimming cost V 5 bases and J 8 bases, with 12 bases left between them. The DNA of the CDR3 is TGTGCCAGCAGCCACCGGGACAACGGCTACACCTTC. It encodes CASSHRDNGYTF.

A few counts support this clonotype. V usage is TRBV27 and J usage is TRBJ2-3; 9 bases align to TRBD2. Per germline, CDR1 MNHEY and CDR2 SMNVEV (reference sequence). This CDR3 has 15 residues. The trim removed 8 bases at V and 3 bases at J, leaving 9 bases unmatched. CDR3 nucleotide sequence: TGTGCCAGCTTACTAAGCGGGGGGTTGACAGATACGCAGTATTTT. Protein product: CASLLSGGLTDTQYF.

This clonotype was observed a few times. The chain employs TRBV7-6 and TRBJ2-7, with 7 bases identical to TRBD1. The V gene's germline CDR1 is SGHVS and CDR2 FNYEAQ. Trimming removed 5 bases from V and 0 bases from J; junction bases left unmatched: 13. The CDR3 runs 17 residues. CDR3 amino acids: CASSPSQPGTASYEQYF. Here the CDR3 DNA reads TGTGCCAGCAGCCCCTCCCAACCCGGGACAGCCTCCTACGAGCAGTACTTC.

Points on this clonotype: One end of the junction does not line up with germline, which may come from a read error. This chain uses TRBV25-1 with TRBJ2-2; D call uncertain. CDR3 length: 11 residues. Germline assignment: CDR1 MGHDK and CDR2 SYGVNS. The chain's CDR3 is CASSNSGELFF. In DNA, the CDR3 is TGTGCCAGCAGCAACAGCGGGGAGCTGTTTTTT. The full variable domain, in which reference TRBV25-1 and TRBJ2-2 provide the parts outside the CDR3, is EADIYQTPRYLVIGTGKKITLECSQTMGHDKMYWYQQDPGMELHLIHYSYGVNSTEKGDLSSESTVSRIRTEHFPLTLESARPSHTSQYLCASSNSGELFFGEGSRLTVL.

The rearrangement joins TRBV29-1 to TRBJ1-1, with 7 bases that match TRBD1. The CDR3 covers 13 residues. Germline CDR1 and CDR2: SQVTM and ANQGSEA. Germline trimming cut 6 bases from V and 3 bases from J; bases unmatched to any gene: 7. CDR3 sequence (DNA): TGCAGCGTGAAGACAGGGAGAGACACTGAAGCTTTCTTT. Residues: CSVKTGRDTEAFF.

This clonotype was counted only a few times. This chain uses TRBV25-1 with TRBJ2-2; 7 bases line up with TRBD1. With V trimmed by 6 bases and J by 7 bases, 5 bases remained unmatched. The germline V gene has CDR1 MGHDK and CDR2 SYGVNS. The CDR3 spans 13 residues. The CDR3 protein is CASRGRGIGELFF. CDR3 nucleotide sequence: TGTGCCAGCAGGGGCAGGGGGATCGGGGAGCTGTTTTTT.

In its sample, this clonotype was seen a few times. The CDR3 region is CSARGLAESTDTQYF. The CDR3 DNA follows: TGCAGTGCTAGAGGGCTAGCGGAAAGCACAGATACGCAGTATTTT. This sequence joins TRBV20-1 and TRBJ2-3; 7 nucleotides agree with TRBD2. The CDR3 is 15 residues long. J lost 0 bases, V lost 1 base, and 4 bases had no gene match. Per germline, CDR1 DFQATT and CDR2 SNEGSKA (reference sequence).

V and J are TRBV11-2 and TRBJ1-1; TRBD1 aligns across 10 bases. Trimming cost V 5 bases and J 3 bases; bases outside gene matches: 9. CDR3 length: 16 amino acids. CDR1 is SGHAT, CDR2 FQNNGV, per germline. This CDR3 reads CASSAVDRGRDTEAFF. The CDR3 bases are TGTGCCAGCAGCGCAGTAGACAGGGGGCGCGACACTGAAGCTTTCTTT.

This clonotype has ten or more counts. The rearrangement joins TRBV27 to TRBJ2-2; D is uncertain. The germline V gene has CDR1 MNHEY and CDR2 SMNVEV (reference sequence). The CDR3 has 13 amino acids. Trimming removed 3 bases from V and 3 bases from J, with 5 bases in between. CDR3 DNA sequence: TGTGCCAGCAGTTTCATCGACACCGGGGAGCTGTTTTTT. Its protein is CASSFIDTGELFF.

The rearrangement uses TRBV4-3 and TRBJ1-6; D might be TRBD1 (6 bases). Per the germline V gene, CDR1 is LGHNA and CDR2 is YSLEER. The V gene lost 3 bases and the J gene lost 4 bases, with 13 bases spanning the gap. CDR3 size: 16 residues. CDR3 amino acids: CASSQGGLAYNSPLHF. CDR3 bases: TGCGCCAGCAGCCAGGGGGGCCTCGCTTATAATTCACCCCTCCACTTT.

This clonotype was picked up a small number of times. The chain links TRBV9 to TRBJ2-5; tentatively, D is TRBD1 or TRBD2 (5 bases each). The CDR3 runs 13 residues. The V gene's germline CDR1 is SGDLS and CDR2 YYNGEE. The V gene lost 2 bases and the J gene lost 2 bases, with 7 bases spanning the gap. The CDR3 region is CASSVGVQETQYF. CDR3 coding DNA: TGTGCCAGCAGCGTGGGGGTACAAGAGACCCAGTACTTC.

This clonotype showed up just a few times. CDR3 DNA sequence: TGTGCCAGCAGCCAAGATCAGTTGAGCTCTGGGGCCAACGTCCTGACTTTC. Its translation: CASSQDQLSSGANVLTF. The J gene is TRBJ2-6, the V gene TRBV14; D call uncertain. V lost 0 bases, J lost 0 bases, and 9 bases lay in between. CDR1 is SGHDN, CDR2 FVKESK, per germline. CDR3 length: 17 residues.